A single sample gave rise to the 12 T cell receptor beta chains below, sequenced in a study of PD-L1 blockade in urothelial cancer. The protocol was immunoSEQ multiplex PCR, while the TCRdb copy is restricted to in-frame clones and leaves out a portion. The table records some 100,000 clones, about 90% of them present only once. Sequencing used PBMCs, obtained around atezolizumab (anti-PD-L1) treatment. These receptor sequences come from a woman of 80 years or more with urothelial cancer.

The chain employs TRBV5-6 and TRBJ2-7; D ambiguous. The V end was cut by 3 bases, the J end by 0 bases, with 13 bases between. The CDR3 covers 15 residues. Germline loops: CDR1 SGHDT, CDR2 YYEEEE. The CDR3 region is CASSSPDDSSYEQYF. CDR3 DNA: TGTGCCAGCAGCTCCCCAGACGACTCCTCCTACGAGCAGTACTTC.

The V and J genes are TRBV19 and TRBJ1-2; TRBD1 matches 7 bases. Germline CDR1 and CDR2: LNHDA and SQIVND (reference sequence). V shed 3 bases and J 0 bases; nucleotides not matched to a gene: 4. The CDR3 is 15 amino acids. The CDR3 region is CASSIGTATNYGYTF. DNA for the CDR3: TGTGCCAGTAGTATCGGGACAGCGACTAACTATGGCTACACCTTC.

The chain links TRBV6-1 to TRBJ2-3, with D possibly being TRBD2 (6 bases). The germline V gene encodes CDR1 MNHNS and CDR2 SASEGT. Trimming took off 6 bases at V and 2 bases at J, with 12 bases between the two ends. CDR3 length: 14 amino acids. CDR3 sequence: CASRGLILTDTQYF. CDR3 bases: TGTGCCAGCAGGGGACTGATCCTCACAGATACGCAGTATTTT.

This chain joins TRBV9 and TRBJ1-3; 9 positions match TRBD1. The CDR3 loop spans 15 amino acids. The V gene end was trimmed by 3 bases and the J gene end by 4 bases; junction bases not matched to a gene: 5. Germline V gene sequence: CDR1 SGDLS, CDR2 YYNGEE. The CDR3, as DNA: TGTGCCAGCAGCGGACCACAGGGGGCAGGAAACACCATATATTTT. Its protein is CASSGPQGAGNTIYF.

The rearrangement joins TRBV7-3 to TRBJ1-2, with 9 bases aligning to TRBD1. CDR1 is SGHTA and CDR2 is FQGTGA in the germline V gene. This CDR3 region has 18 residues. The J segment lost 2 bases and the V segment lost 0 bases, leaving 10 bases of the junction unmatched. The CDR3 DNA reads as TGTGCCAGCAGCTTAACGGGTGGGGGGACAGGGCGGAACTATGGCTACACCTTC. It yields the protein CASSLTGGGTGRNYGYTF.

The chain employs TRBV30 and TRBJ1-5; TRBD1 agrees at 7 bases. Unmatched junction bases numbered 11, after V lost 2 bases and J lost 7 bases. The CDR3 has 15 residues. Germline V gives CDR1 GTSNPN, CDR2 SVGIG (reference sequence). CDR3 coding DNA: TGTGCCTGGAGTAGGGACAGACAAACGAACCAGCCCCAGCATTTT. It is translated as CAWSRDRQTNQPQHF.

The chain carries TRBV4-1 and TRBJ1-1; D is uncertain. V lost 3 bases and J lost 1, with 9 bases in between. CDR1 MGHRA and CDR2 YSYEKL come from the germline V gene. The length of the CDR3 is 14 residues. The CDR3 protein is CASSQQERNTEAFF. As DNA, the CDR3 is TGCGCCAGCAGCCAGCAGGAAAGGAACACTGAAGCTTTCTTT.

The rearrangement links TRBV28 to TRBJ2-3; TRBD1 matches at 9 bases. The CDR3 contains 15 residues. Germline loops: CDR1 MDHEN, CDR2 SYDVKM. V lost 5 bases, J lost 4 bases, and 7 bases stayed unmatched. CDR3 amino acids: CASSPSGQGPDTQYF. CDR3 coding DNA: TGTGCCAGCAGTCCCTCGGGACAGGGTCCAGATACGCAGTATTTT.

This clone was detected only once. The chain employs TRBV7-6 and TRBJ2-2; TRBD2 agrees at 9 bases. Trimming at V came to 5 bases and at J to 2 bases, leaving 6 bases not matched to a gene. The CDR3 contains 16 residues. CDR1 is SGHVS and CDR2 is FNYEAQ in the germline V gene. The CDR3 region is CASSLGLAINTGELFF. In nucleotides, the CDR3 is TGTGCCAGCAGCCTTGGACTAGCGATTAACACCGGGGAGCTGTTTTTT.

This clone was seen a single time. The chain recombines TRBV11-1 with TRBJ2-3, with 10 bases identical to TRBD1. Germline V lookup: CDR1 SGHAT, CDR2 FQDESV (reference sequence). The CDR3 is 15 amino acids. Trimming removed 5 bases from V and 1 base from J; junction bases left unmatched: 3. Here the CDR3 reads CASSLDRGGTDTQYF. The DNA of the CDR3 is TGTGCCAGCAGCCTGGACAGGGGGGGCACAGATACGCAGTATTTT.

The CDR3 loop is CASSLRQGTYEQYF. CDR3 coding DNA: TGCGCCAGCAGCTTGAGGCAGGGTACCTACGAGCAGTACTTC. The J gene is TRBJ2-7, the V gene TRBV5-1; D is perhaps TRBD1 (5 bases). The CDR3 loop spans 14 amino acids. Per the germline V gene, CDR1 is SGHRS and CDR2 is YFSETQ. The V gene lost 1 base and the J gene lost 2 bases, with 10 bases spanning the gap.

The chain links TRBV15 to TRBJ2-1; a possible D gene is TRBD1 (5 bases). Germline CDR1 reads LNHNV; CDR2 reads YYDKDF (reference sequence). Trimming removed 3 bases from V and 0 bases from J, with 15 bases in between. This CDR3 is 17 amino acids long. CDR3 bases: TGTGCCACCAGCAGTGGGGCAGGGTTGAGCTCCTACAATGAGCAGTTCTTC. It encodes CATSSGAGLSSYNEQFF. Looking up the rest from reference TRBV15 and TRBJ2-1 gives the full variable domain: DAMVIQNPRYQVTQFGKPVTLSCSQTLNHNVMYWYQQKSSQAPKLLFHYYDKDFNNEADTPDNFQSRRPNTSFCFLDIRSPGLGDTAMYLCATSSGAGLSSYNEQFFGPGTRLTVL.